The 6 T cell receptor beta chains presented below share a single source sample, sequenced in a study of T cell changes during pregnancy in multiple sclerosis. The assay was immunoSEQ multiplex PCR, and TCRdb's table has in-frame clones only and misses some. The sample lists about 46,000 clones; approximately 90% were seen once. The material sequenced was CD8+ T cells from peripheral blood mononuclear cells, taken in the second trimester of pregnancy. The origin of the receptors is a female donor with multiple sclerosis, enrolled in a pregnancy study.

The rearrangement uses TRBV19 and TRBJ2-1; TRBD2 matches at 7 bases. The CDR3 contains 17 residues. Per germline, CDR1 LNHDA and CDR2 SQIVND (reference sequence). The V segment lost 2 bases and the J segment 0 bases; nucleotides outside the gene matches: 7. The CDR3 loop reads CASSILLAKSSYNEQFF. CDR3 DNA: TGTGCCAGTAGTATATTACTAGCGAAGAGCTCCTACAATGAGCAGTTCTTC.

The J gene is TRBJ1-5, the V gene TRBV9; 8 bases align to TRBD1. V lost 3 bases to trimming and J lost 4 bases; unmatched junction nucleotides: 6. The CDR3 runs to 15 residues. The germline CDR1 and CDR2 sequences are SGDLS and YYNGEE. In DNA, the CDR3 is TGTGCCAGCAGCGACGGGACAGGCCGAAATCAGCCCCAGCATTTT. Translation: CASSDGTGRNQPQHF.

J is TRBJ1-4 and V is TRBV7-9; 9 nucleotides agree with TRBD1. This CDR3 has 15 amino acids. CDR1 is SEHNR and CDR2 is FQNEAQ in the germline V gene (reference sequence). Trimming removed 4 bases from V and 4 bases from J; junction bases left unmatched: 4. The CDR3, as DNA: TGTGCCAGCAGCTCGGACAGGGGAGGTAATGAAAAACTGTTTTTT. Its translation is CASSSDRGGNEKLFF.

V and J are TRBV25-1 and TRBJ2-1; D is undetermined. Between the trimmed V and J ends, which lost 1 base and 12 bases, there was a span of 13 bases. Germline-derived CDR1 and CDR2 are MGHDK and SYGVNS. The CDR3 covers 13 residues. Written as DNA, the CDR3 is TGTGCCAGCAGTGAATTCTTCACGGGTGGGCAGTTCTTC. Translated, it gives CASSEFFTGGQFF.

The chain carries TRBV29-1 and TRBJ2-5; maybe TRBD2 (5 bases). CDR3 length: 12 residues. V lost 4 bases to trimming and J lost 5 bases, with 11 bases between them. The germline V gene has CDR1 SQVTM and CDR2 ANQGSEA. The CDR3 loop reads CSVGGLMETQYF. The CDR3 bases are TGCAGCGTTGGCGGGTTGATGGAGACCCAGTACTTC.

The chain combines TRBV7-2 with TRBJ1-2; possible D gene TRBD1, 6 bases. There are 15 residues in the CDR3. Germline CDR1 and CDR2: SGHTA and FQGNSA. The V and J ends lost 3 bases and 6 bases respectively, with 17 bases between them. CDR3 in DNA: TGTGCCAGCAGCTTTCCGGGACACTTAAGTGATGGCTACACCTTC. Translation: CASSFPGHLSDGYTF.